The rows below give T cell receptor beta chains drawn from one sample of a study of beta chain features in type 1 diabetes. The assay was immunoSEQ multiplex PCR, and TCRdb's table has in-frame clones only and misses some. The top ten clones hold roughly 0.064% of a sample with around 99,000 clones, 40% of them seen once. Source material: stem cell memory CD4+ T cells from blood. The receptors were gathered from a woman younger than 35 in good health. Each CDR3 is given with its conserved first and last residue. A D gene is named only where the DNA matches it firmly. Where a row states a size, it is once, few, many or the class of an expanded clone; other rows omit it.

clone size,J gene,CDR3 length,V gene,D gene,CDR3 protein,CDR3 DNA
.,TRBJ2-1,14,TRBV5-1,TRBD2,CASSLETSGRAVFF,TGCGCCAGCAGCTTGGAGACTAGCGGGAGGGCGGTGTTCTTC
.,TRBJ1-2,11,TRBV28,.,CASGANYGYTF,TGTGCCTCAGGCGCTAACTATGGCTACACCTTC
.,TRBJ2-5,15,TRBV7-2,.,CASRQGVGSQETQYF,TGTGCCAGCAGACAAGGGGTCGGATCCCAAGAGACCCAGTACTTC
.,TRBJ2-3,15,TRBV28,TRBD1,CASSLWQGGTDTQYF,TGTGCCAGCAGTTTATGGCAGGGGGGCACAGATACGCAGTATTTT
many,TRBJ2-2,14,TRBV30,.,CAWSRGQITGELFF,TGTGCCTGGAGTAGAGGACAGATCACCGGGGAGCTGTTTTTT
.,TRBJ1-1,14,TRBV28,.,CASSPTGWDTEAFF,TGTGCCAGCAGTCCTACAGGATGGGACACTGAAGCTTTCTTT
.,TRBJ2-3,12,TRBV29-1,.,CSGTGRTDTQYF,TGCAGCGGTACAGGACGCACAGATACGCAGTATTTT
.,TRBJ2-1,18,TRBV4-1,TRBD2,CASSQGGSVVAGENEQFF,TGCGCCAGCAGCCAAGGCGGGTCGGTGGTAGCGGGAGAGAATGAGCAGTTCTTC
.,TRBJ2-2,14,TRBV29-1,TRBD2,CSVSLAGVSGELFF,TGCAGCGTCTCACTAGCGGGAGTTTCCGGGGAGCTGTTTTTT
.,TRBJ2-4,14,TRBV29-1,TRBD1,CSVGPMTGGTIQYF,TGCAGCGTTGGGCCAATGACAGGGGGGACCATTCAGTACTTC
.,TRBJ2-7,13,TRBV6-5,TRBD2,CASRTSGRYEQYF,TGTGCCAGCAGAACTAGCGGGAGATACGAGCAGTACTTC
.,TRBJ1-4,13,TRBV4-2,.,CASSRDRNEKLFF,TGTGCCAGCAGCCGCGACAGAAATGAAAAACTGTTTTTT
.,TRBJ2-2,15,TRBV7-3,TRBD1,CASSLKQGAIGELFF,TGTGCCAGCAGCTTAAAACAGGGGGCTATCGGGGAGCTGTTTTTT
.,TRBJ2-7,16,TRBV4-3,.,CASSQDWGGGAYEQYF,TGCGCCAGCAGCCAAGATTGGGGAGGGGGGGCCTACGAGCAGTACTTC